The clone carrying this T cell receptor beta chain has a single count. The sample belongs to a study of CD8 T cells in Susac syndrome. Study as a whole: Patients with Susac syndrome who were sequenced included about 6 with active disease and about 8 in remission.

When the RNA was reverse transcribed, random hexamers were used with an input of roughly 0.45 to 1 ug. TCRdb passed the immunoSEQ multiplex PCR reads through MiXCR, listing each CDR3 protein once. The sample has over 150,000 distinct CDR3 sequences; approximately 95% are singletons. Germline CDR1 and CDR2: LGHDT and YNNKEL (reference sequence). CDR3 length: 14 residues. The V segment lost 4 bases and the J segment 7 bases; nucleotides outside the gene matches: 6. The sequence was obtained from a human donor with Susac syndrome. Sequences were obtained from CD4+ T cells from PBMCs. The rearrangement joins TRBV3-1 to TRBJ2-1, with TRBD2 matching 8 bases. CDR3 in DNA: TGTGCCAGCAGCCGTGCGGGGGGTGGGAATGAGCAGTTCTTC. Its translation: CASSRAGGGNEQFF.